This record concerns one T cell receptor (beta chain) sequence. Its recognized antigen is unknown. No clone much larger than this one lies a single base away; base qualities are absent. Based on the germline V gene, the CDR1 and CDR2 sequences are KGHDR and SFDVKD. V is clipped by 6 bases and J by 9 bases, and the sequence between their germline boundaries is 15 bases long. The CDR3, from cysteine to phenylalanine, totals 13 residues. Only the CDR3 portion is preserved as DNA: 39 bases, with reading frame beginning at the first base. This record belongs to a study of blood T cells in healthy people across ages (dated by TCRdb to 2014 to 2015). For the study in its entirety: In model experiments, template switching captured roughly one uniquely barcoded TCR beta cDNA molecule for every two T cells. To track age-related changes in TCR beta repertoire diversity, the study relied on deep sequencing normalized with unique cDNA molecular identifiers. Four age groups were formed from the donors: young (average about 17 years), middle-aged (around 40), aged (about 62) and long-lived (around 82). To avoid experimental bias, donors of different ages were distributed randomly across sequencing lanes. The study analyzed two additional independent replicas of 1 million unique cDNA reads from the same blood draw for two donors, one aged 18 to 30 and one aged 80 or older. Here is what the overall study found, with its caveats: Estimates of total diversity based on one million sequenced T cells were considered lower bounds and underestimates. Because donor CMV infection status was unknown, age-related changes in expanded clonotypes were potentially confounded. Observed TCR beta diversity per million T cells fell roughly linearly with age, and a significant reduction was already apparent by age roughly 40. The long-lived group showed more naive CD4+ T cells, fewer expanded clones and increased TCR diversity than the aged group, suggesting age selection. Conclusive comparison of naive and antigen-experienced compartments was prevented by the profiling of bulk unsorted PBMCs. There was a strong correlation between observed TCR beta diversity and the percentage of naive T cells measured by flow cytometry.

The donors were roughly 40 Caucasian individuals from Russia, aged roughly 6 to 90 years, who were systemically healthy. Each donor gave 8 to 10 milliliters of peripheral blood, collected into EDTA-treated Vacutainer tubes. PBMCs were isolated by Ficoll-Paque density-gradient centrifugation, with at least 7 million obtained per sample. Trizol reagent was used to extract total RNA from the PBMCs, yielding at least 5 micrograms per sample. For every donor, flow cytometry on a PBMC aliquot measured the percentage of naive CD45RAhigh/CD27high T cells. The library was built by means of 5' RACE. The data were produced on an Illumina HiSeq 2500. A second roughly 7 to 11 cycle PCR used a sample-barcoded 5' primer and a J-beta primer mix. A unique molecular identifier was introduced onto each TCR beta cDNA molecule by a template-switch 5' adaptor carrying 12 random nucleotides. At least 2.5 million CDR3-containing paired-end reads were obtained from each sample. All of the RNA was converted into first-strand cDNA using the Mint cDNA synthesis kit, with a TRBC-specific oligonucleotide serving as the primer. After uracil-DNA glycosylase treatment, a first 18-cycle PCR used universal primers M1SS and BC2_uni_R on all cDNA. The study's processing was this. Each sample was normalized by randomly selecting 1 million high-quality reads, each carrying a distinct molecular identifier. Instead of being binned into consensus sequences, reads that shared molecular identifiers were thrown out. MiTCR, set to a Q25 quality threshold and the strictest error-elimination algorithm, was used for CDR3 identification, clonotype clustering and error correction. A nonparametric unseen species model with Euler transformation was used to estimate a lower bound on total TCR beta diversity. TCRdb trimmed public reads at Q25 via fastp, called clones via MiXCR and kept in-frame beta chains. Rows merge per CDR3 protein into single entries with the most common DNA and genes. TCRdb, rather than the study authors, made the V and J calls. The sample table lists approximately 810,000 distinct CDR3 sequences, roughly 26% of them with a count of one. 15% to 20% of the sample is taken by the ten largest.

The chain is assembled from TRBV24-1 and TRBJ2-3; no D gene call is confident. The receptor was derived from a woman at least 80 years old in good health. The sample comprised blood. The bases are TGTGCCACCAGTATGAGATTGGTAAACACGCAGTATTTT. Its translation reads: CATSMRLVNTQYF.